The clone carrying this T cell receptor (beta chain) was counted only a few times. Its antigen remains unidentified. This sample stems from a study of blood T cells in healthy people across ages. Study results and caveats: There were more naive CD4+ cells and higher diversity in long-lived donors than in aged donors.

Primed by a sample-barcoded 5' primer and a J-beta primer mix, a second PCR proceeded for about 6 to 12 cycles. Every single cDNA molecule received a tag from a template-switch adaptor with 12 random nucleotides. TCRdb called the 5' RACE reads again in MiXCR, with one record for every CDR3 protein. The table shows 980,000 or so distinct CDR3 sequences, with around 48% occurring only once. V dropped 2 bases and J dropped 3 bases, with 17 bases sitting between them. The germline gives CDR1 MGHRA, CDR2 YSYEKL. This CDR3 spans 16 amino acids. The specimen was blood. The clonotype was recovered from a man aged 25-45 years in good health. The chain couples TRBV4-1 to TRBJ2-7, with D perhaps being TRBD1 or TRBD2 (5 bases each). CDR3 coding DNA: TGCGCCAGCAGCCAACCTATCGGGACCGCGAACTACGAGCAGTACTTC. Its protein is CASSQPIGTANYEQYF.